Following are 26 T cell receptor beta chains from one sample sequenced in a study of beta chain features in type 1 diabetes. TCRB transcripts that were expressed got sequenced, as all of the isolated RNA had been reverse transcribed. Assay: immunoSEQ multiplex PCR; the TCRdb copy retains only in-frame clones and omits some. The sample has some 220,000 clones, under 13% seen once; the top ten hold 1% to 1.5%. Source material: central memory CD4+ T cells from blood. Receptors were obtained from a man between 18 and 35 years old in good health.

This clone was counted only a few times. The J gene is TRBJ2-5, the V gene TRBV29-1; possible D gene TRBD1, 6 bases. CDR1 is SQVTM and CDR2 is ANQGSEA in the germline V gene. V was trimmed by 6 bases and J by 0 bases, leaving 11 bases between them. The CDR3 runs to 13 residues. This CDR3 reads CSVQGWYQETQYF. As DNA, the CDR3 is TGCAGCGTACAGGGTTGGTACCAAGAGACCCAGTACTTC. The complete variable domain, with remaining parts taken from reference TRBV29-1 and TRBJ2-5, reads SAVISQKPSRDICQRGTSLTIQCQVDSQVTMMFWYRQQPGQSLTLIATANQGSEATYESGFVIDKFPISRPNLTFSTLTVSNMSPEDSSIYLCSVQGWYQETQYFGPGTRLLVL.

This clone has more than one count but fewer than ten. J is TRBJ2-7 and V is TRBV5-4, with D possibly being TRBD1 or TRBD2 (6 bases each). The CDR3 extends over 15 amino acids. Germline V CDR1 and CDR2: SGHNT, YYREEE (reference sequence). V was shortened by 4 bases and J by 3 bases, with 17 bases between the two germline ends. CDR3 protein: CASSPSGAANYEQYF. CDR3 in DNA: TGTGCCAGCAGCCCCTCGGGGGCAGCGAACTACGAGCAGTACTTC.

The V gene is TRBV29-1, the J gene TRBJ1-2; TRBD1 matches at 10 bases. This CDR3 region has 11 residues. V shed 6 bases and J 7 bases; nucleotides not matched to a gene: 2. Germline loops: CDR1 SQVTM, CDR2 ANQGSEA. The CDR3, as DNA: TGCAGCGTCGGGACAGGGGTTGGCTACACCTTC. Its translation: CSVGTGVGYTF.

This sequence joins TRBV7-2 and TRBJ2-5; D not resolved. Germline values: CDR1 SGHTA, CDR2 FQGNSA. Trimming removed 4 bases from V and 8 bases from J, with 11 bases in between. The CDR3 is 12 residues long. This chain's CDR3 is CASSSVMDTQYF. CDR3 DNA: TGTGCCAGCAGCTCGGTGATGGATACCCAGTACTTC.

This clone came up a few times. The chain joins TRBV19 to TRBJ2-1, with 9 bases fitting TRBD1. This CDR3 contains 15 residues. J lost 9 bases, V lost 4 bases, and 10 bases had no gene match. Germline V gene lookup returns CDR1 LNHDA and CDR2 SQIVND (reference sequence). CDR3 nucleotide sequence: TGTGCCAGTAGTACTGGGACAGGGCGTACTGGTGAGCAGTTCTTC. This encodes CASSTGTGRTGEQFF.

This clone was recorded many times. The J gene is TRBJ2-7, the V gene TRBV29-1; D is uncertain. This CDR3 has 12 residues. CDR1 is SQVTM and CDR2 is ANQGSEA in the germline V gene. Trimming cost V 6 bases and J 3 bases, with 12 bases left between them. CDR3 residues: CSVSDGYYEQYF. CDR3 bases: TGCAGCGTCAGTGACGGATACTACGAGCAGTACTTC.

The V call is TRBV7-6, the J call TRBJ2-7; no definite D call. The germline gives CDR1 SGHVS, CDR2 FNYEAQ. Trimming shortened V by 1 base and J by 2 bases, and 3 bases separated the two germline ends. The CDR3 is 12 residues long. CDR3 residues: CASSLGAYEQYF. CDR3 DNA: TGTGCCAGCAGCTTAGGCGCCTACGAGCAGTACTTC.

The V and J genes are TRBV9 and TRBJ2-7, with D possibly called TRBD1 or TRBD2 (6 bases each). The CDR3 has 14 residues. The V end was cut by 4 bases, the J end by 2 bases, with 13 bases between. Germline CDR1 is SGDLS and CDR2 is YYNGEE. DNA for the CDR3: TGTGCCAGCAGCCCCCGGGGGCGCGCCTACGAGCAGTACTTC. This translates into CASSPRGRAYEQYF.

The chain uses TRBV5-4 and TRBJ1-1, with D possibly matching TRBD1 (5 bases). The CDR3 runs 12 residues. CDR1 is SGHNT and CDR2 is YYREEE in the germline V gene (reference sequence). V shed 9 bases and J shed 0 bases, with 9 bases lying between them. DNA of the CDR3: TGTGCCATCGGGGCAGTGAACACTGAAGCTTTCTTT. It specifies CAIGAVNTEAFF.

This chain links TRBV7-2 with TRBJ1-3; D remains unclear. The CDR3 is made up of 11 amino acids. Germline CDR1 reads SGHTA; CDR2 reads FQGNSA. The ends were cut back, 4 bases at V and 4 bases at J, with 2 bases in the middle. CDR3 nucleotides: TGTGCCAGCAGCTCCGGAAACACCATATATTTT. Amino acid sequence: CASSSGNTIYF.

The rearrangement uses TRBV11-3 and TRBJ2-1; D gene ambiguous. Germline loops: CDR1 SGHNT, CDR2 YENEEA. Between the trimmed V and J ends, which lost 2 bases and 1 base, there was a span of 6 bases. The CDR3 has 14 residues. CDR3: CASSLYGSYNEQFF. The CDR3 bases are TGTGCCAGCAGCTTATACGGATCCTACAATGAGCAGTTCTTC.

As regards this clone: Additional DNA sequences in this sample encode the identical CDR3. The chain uses TRBV11-2 and TRBJ2-3, with 8 bases aligning to TRBD2. V shed 3 bases, J shed 1 base, and the junction held 0 bases outside the gene matches. Germline V gene data show CDR1 as SGHAT and CDR2 as FQNNGV. The CDR3 spans 14 residues. The CDR3 bases are TGTGCCAGCAGCTTGACTAGCGGCACAGATACGCAGTATTTT. Residues: CASSLTSGTDTQYF.

CDR3 protein: CASSREGVTNKNIQYF. The CDR3 region has the DNA TGCGCCAGCAGCCGGGAGGGCGTCACCAACAAAAACATTCAGTACTTC. The chain recombines TRBV5-1 with TRBJ2-4; 8 nucleotides line up with TRBD2. The CDR3 is 16 amino acids. The junction had 9 bases not matched to a gene; V was cut back by 4 bases and J by 3 bases. CDR1 is SGHRS and CDR2 is YFSETQ in the germline V gene.

The chain carries TRBV5-4 and TRBJ2-3, with 14 bases lining up with TRBD2. The CDR3 loop spans 17 amino acids. J was trimmed by 2 bases and V by 3 bases; bases with no gene match: 5. Per the germline V gene, CDR1 is SGHNT and CDR2 is YYREEE (reference sequence). CDR3 sequence: CASSSGLAGVNTDTQYF. CDR3 nucleotides: TGTGCCAGCAGCTCGGGACTAGCGGGAGTTAACACAGATACGCAGTATTTT. Full variable domain (missing parts from reference TRBV5-4 and TRBJ2-3): ETGVTQSPTHLIKTRGQQVTLRCSSQSGHNTVSWYQQALGQGPQFIFQYYREEENGRGNFPPRFSGLQFPNYSSELNVNALELDDSALYLCASSSGLAGVNTDTQYFGPGTRLTVL.

The J gene is TRBJ2-5, the V gene TRBV25-1; tentatively, D is TRBD1 or TRBD2 (5 bases each). Germline V gene data show CDR1 as MGHDK and CDR2 as SYGVNS. The V and J ends lost 2 bases and 2 bases respectively, with 21 bases between them. The CDR3 runs 18 residues. The CDR3 sequence: CASSEQWAGRGEQETQYF. DNA for the CDR3: TGTGCCAGCAGTGAACAGTGGGCAGGACGGGGCGAACAAGAGACCCAGTACTTC. Together with reference TRBV25-1 and TRBJ2-5, the CDR3 gives the full variable domain: EADIYQTPRYLVIGTGKKITLECSQTMGHDKMYWYQQDPGMELHLIHYSYGVNSTEKGDLSSESTVSRIRTEHFPLTLESARPSHTSQYLCASSEQWAGRGEQETQYFGPGTRLLVL.

This clone was detected a few times. The V call is TRBV25-1, the J call TRBJ1-5, with D perhaps matching TRBD1 (6 bases). Germline V gene lookup returns CDR1 MGHDK and CDR2 SYGVNS. The CDR3 sequence is 15 residues long. V lost 1 base and J 5 bases, leaving 12 bases between the germline ends. The chain's CDR3 is CASSELGGGDQPQHF. CDR3 nucleotide sequence: TGTGCCAGCAGTGAATTAGGAGGGGGGGATCAGCCCCAGCATTTT.

This chain uses TRBV30 with TRBJ1-2; TRBD1 aligns across 7 bases. Germline assignment: CDR1 GTSNPN and CDR2 SVGIG (reference sequence). The CDR3 spans 13 residues. J gave up 4 bases and V 0 bases, and 2 bases lay outside the gene matches. As DNA, the CDR3 is TGTGCCTGGAGTGTAGGGACAGTCTATGGCTACACCTTC. Amino acids: CAWSVGTVYGYTF.

There are a few counts of this clone. This sequence joins TRBV4-2 and TRBJ2-5; 11 bases map to TRBD2. From germline, CDR1 is LGHNA and CDR2 YNFKEQ. The CDR3 runs 16 residues. V lost 6 bases and J lost 1; bases outside the gene matches: 7. CDR3 sequence reads: CASRTGTSGSQETQYF. CDR3 DNA sequence: TGTGCCAGCAGAACCGGGACTAGCGGATCCCAAGAGACCCAGTACTTC.

The genes are TRBV19 and TRBJ2-5, with D tentatively TRBD2 (6 bases). The CDR3 runs to 13 residues. CDR1 and CDR2 from the germline V gene are LNHDA and SQIVND (reference sequence). Trimming cost V 9 bases and J 3 bases, with 14 bases left between them. CDR3 nucleotides: TGTGCCAGCCAGGTTTGGGGGGAAGAGACCCAGTACTTC. Amino acid sequence: CASQVWGEETQYF.

The J gene is TRBJ2-5, the V gene TRBV6-1, with unresolved D. Trimming left V 2 bases short and J 2 bases short, with 6 bases between. Per germline, CDR1 MNHNS and CDR2 SASEGT. The length of the CDR3 is 13 residues. CDR3 protein: CASSEYWQETQYF. CDR3 DNA sequence: TGTGCCAGCAGTGAATATTGGCAAGAGACCCAGTACTTC.

V and J are TRBV5-4 and TRBJ2-1, with TRBD2 as a possible D gene (5 bases). This CDR3 contains 15 residues. The V end was cut by 1 base, the J end by 1 base, with 9 bases between. CDR1 is SGHNT and CDR2 is YYREEE in the germline V gene (reference sequence). The CDR3 loop reads CASSLSSGSYNEQFF. CDR3 coding DNA: TGTGCCAGCAGCTTGTCCAGCGGATCCTACAATGAGCAGTTCTTC.

This clone was picked up many times. Here the CDR3 DNA reads TGTGCCAGCAGGATACTGAACACTGAAGCTTTCTTT. It yields the protein CASRILNTEAFF. This chain connects TRBV6-6 to TRBJ1-1; D is unclear. V was trimmed by 6 bases and J by 0 bases, leaving 5 bases between them. The germline V gene encodes CDR1 MNHNY and CDR2 SVGAGI (reference sequence). The CDR3 runs to 12 residues.

This clone has ten or more counts. This chain uses TRBV15 with TRBJ2-3; TRBD1 or TRBD2 may be the D gene (5 bases each). This CDR3 region has 14 residues. Trimming removed 0 bases from V and 4 bases from J, with 8 bases in between. Germline lookup yields CDR1 LNHNV and CDR2 YYDKDF (reference sequence). The CDR3 DNA follows: TGTGCCACCAGCAGAGATCGGGACCCAGATACGCAGTATTTT. This encodes CATSRDRDPDTQYF.

This clone has only a few counts. J is TRBJ1-4 and V is TRBV30; no clear D. V was clipped by 3 bases and J by 7 bases, with 3 bases between them. Germline V gene sequence: CDR1 GTSNPN, CDR2 SVGIG (reference sequence). The CDR3 covers 10 residues. The CDR3 DNA reads as TGTGCCTGGAGACGTGAAAAACTGTTTTTT. Its protein product is CAWRREKLFF.

This clone has only a few counts. The V and J genes are TRBV7-9 and TRBJ2-7, with D perhaps matching TRBD2 (5 bases). The CDR3 runs to 15 residues. CDR1 and CDR2 from the germline V gene are SEHNR and FQNEAQ (reference sequence). Deletions cut 5 bases from V and 6 bases from J, with 20 bases between. The CDR3 region has the DNA TGTGCCAGCAGCCCAGGCGCCAGCGGTAAAGCCGAGCAGTACTTC. Translation gives CASSPGASGKAEQYF. Looking up the rest from reference TRBV7-9 and TRBJ2-7 gives the full variable domain: DTGVSQNPRHKITKRGQNVTFRCDPISEHNRLYWYRQTLGQGPEFLTYFQNEAQLEKSRLLSDRFSAERPKGSFSTLEIQRTEQGDSAMYLCASSPGASGKAEQYFGPGTRLTVT.

The chain has TRBV4-3 and TRBJ2-3, with 11 bases matching TRBD2. The CDR3 extends over 18 amino acids. Germline CDR1 LGHNA, CDR2 YSLEER. V dropped 0 bases and J dropped 3; count of bases not matched to a gene: 8. CDR3 nucleotide sequence: TGCGCCAGCAGCCAAGATTGGTCTAGCGGGAGGTCAACAGATACGCAGTATTTT. Encoded protein: CASSQDWSSGRSTDTQYF.